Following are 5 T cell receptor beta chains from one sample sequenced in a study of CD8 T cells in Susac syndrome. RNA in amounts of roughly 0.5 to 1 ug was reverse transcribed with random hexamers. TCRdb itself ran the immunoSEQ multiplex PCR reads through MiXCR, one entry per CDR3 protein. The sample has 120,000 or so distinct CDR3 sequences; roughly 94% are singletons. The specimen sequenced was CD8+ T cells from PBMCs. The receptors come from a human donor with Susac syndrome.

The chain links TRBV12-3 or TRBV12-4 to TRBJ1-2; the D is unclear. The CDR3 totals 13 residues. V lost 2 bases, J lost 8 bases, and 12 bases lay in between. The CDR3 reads CASSLSWPEGYTF. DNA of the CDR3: TGTGCCAGCAGTTTATCGTGGCCAGAGGGCTACACCTTC.

The CDR3 region is CATSDSAGELFF. The CDR3 DNA follows: TGTGCCACCAGTGATTCTGCCGGGGAGCTGTTTTTT. The rearrangement links TRBV24-1 to TRBJ2-2; D remains ambiguous. The CDR3 is 12 amino acids. Looked up from germline, CDR1 is KGHDR and CDR2 is SFDVKD. V was shortened by 2 bases and J by 6 bases, with 3 bases between the two germline ends.

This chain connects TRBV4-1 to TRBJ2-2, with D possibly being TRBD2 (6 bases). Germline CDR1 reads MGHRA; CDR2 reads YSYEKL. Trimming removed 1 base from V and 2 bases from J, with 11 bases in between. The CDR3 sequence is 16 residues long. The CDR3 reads CASSQVYGGNTGELFF. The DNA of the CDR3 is TGCGCCAGCAGCCAAGTGTACGGGGGTAACACCGGGGAGCTGTTTTTT.

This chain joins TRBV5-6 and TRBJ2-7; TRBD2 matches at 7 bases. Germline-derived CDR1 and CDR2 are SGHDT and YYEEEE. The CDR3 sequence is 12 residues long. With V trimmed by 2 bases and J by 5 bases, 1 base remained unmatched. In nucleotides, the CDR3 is TGTGCCAGCAGCTTTGGGACTAACGAGCAGTACTTC. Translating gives CASSFGTNEQYF.

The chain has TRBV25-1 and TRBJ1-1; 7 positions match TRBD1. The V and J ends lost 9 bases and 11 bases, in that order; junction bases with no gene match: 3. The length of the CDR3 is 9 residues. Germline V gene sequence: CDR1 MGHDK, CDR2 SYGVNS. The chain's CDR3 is CARGQRAFF. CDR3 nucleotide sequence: TGTGCCAGGGGACAGAGGGCTTTCTTT.